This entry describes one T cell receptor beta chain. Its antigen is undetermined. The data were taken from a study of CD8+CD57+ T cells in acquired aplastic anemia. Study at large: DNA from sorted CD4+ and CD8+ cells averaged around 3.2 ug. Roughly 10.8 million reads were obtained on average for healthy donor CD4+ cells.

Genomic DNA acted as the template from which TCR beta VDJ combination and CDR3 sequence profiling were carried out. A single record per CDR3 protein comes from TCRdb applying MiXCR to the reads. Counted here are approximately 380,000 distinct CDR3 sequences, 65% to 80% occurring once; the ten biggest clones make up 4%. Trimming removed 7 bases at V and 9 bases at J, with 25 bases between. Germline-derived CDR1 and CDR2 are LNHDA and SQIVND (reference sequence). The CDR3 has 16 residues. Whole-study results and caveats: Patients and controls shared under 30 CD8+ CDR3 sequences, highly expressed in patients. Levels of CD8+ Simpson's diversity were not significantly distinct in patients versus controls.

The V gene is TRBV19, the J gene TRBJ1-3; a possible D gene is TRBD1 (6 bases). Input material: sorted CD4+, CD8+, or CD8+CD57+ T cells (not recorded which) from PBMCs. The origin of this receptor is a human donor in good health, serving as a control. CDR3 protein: CASTPGDTGARATIYF. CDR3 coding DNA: TGTGCCAGTACTCCTGGGGATACGGGGGCTCGAGCCACCATATATTTT.